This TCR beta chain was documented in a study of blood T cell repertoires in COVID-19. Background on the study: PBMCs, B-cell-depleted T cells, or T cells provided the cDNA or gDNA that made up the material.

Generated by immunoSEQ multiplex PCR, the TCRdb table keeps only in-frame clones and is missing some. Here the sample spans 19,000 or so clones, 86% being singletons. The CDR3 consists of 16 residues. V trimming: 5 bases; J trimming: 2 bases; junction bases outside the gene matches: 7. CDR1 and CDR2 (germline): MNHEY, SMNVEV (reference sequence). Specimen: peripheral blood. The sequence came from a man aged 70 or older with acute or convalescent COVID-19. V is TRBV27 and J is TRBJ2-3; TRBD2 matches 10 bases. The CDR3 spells CASSRDLAGATDTQYF. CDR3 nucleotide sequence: TGTGCCAGCAGTCGGGACCTAGCGGGGGCCACAGATACGCAGTATTTT.